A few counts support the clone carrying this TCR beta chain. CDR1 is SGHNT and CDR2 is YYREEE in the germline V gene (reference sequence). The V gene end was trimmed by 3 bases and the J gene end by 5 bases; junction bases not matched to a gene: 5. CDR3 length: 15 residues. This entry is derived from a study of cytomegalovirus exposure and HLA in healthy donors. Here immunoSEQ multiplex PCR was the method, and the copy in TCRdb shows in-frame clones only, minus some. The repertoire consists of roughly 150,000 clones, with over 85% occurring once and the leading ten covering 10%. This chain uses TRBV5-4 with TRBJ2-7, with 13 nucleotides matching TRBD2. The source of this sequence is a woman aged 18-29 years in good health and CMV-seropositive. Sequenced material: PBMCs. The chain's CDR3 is CASSSLAGGPHEQYF. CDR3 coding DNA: TGTGCCAGCAGCTCACTAGCGGGAGGGCCCCACGAGCAGTACTTC.